The 11 T cell receptor beta chains listed next were all sequenced from one sample in a study of cytomegalovirus exposure and HLA in healthy donors (dated by TCRdb to the late 2010s). Receptors were amplified or captured by the immunoSEQ multiplex PCR assay. For the multiplex PCR, a mixture combining 60 forward primers for TCR Vbeta segments and 13 reverse primers for TCR Jbeta segments was used. TCRdb provides this immuneACCESS table in a form limited to in-frame rearrangements. Some clones are lacking; in checked studies, under half of them reflect an unresolved V gene, and why the rest are absent is not known. The sample's clone listing holds approximately 58,000 clones. The ten largest account for around 11% of the sample. Sequenced sample: PBMCs. These receptors all come from a man between 18 and 29 years old in good health and CMV-seropositive.

The rearrangement links TRBV21-1 to TRBJ1-1. TRBV21-1 is reported as a pseudogene. This CDR3 spans 9 amino acids. CDR3 sequence reads: CATLTEAFF. CDR3 DNA: TGTGCCACCCTCACTGAAGCTTTCTTT.

The chain links TRBV21-1 to TRBJ1-5; the D call of TRBD1 is as the table states it, not checked on the DNA. TRBV21-1 is designated a pseudogene. The CDR3 contains 18 residues. CDR3 amino acids: CASSKALIPGQKNQPQHF. The CDR3 region has the DNA TGTGCCAGCAGCAAAGCCTTGATTCCTGGACAGAAAAATCAGCCCCAGCATTTT.

The chain employs TRBV18 and TRBJ2-1; TRBD2 matches at 7 bases. Germline values: CDR1 KGHSH, CDR2 LQKENI. The CDR3 spans 16 residues. The V segment lost 2 bases and the J segment 15 bases; nucleotides outside the gene matches: 19. The CDR3, as DNA: TGTGCCAGCTCACCAGTACGGATTCAGCGGGAACCATCAGGGTTCTTC. This translates into CASSPVRIQREPSGFF.

The rearrangement links TRBV7-9 to TRBJ1-2; 9 bases line up with TRBD1. After removal of 8 bases from V and 8 bases from J, the junction contained 15 bases not matched to a gene. The CDR3 totals 15 residues. Germline V lookup: CDR1 SEHNR, CDR2 FQNEAQ (reference sequence). CDR3 in DNA: TGTGCCAGCCGGGTTAGTTCGGGACAGGGACTGGGCTACACCTTC. Protein product: CASRVSSGQGLGYTF.

The chain carries TRBV14 and TRBJ2-3; 11 bases align to TRBD2. The CDR3 totals 17 residues. The germline CDR1 and CDR2 sequences are SGHDN and FVKESK. J was trimmed by 0 bases and V by 0 bases; bases with no gene match: 2. CDR3 nucleotide sequence: TGTGCCAGCAGCCAAGATTTAGCGGGAGGGAGCACAGATACGCAGTATTTT. Translation gives CASSQDLAGGSTDTQYF.

The chain links TRBV27 to TRBJ2-7; a possible D gene is TRBD1 (6 bases). The germline V and J ends were trimmed by 5 bases and 0 bases, with 17 bases remaining between them. Germline CDR1 is MNHEY and CDR2 is SMNVEV (reference sequence). CDR3 length equals 16 residues. Here the CDR3 reads CASSNPGTTTSYEQYF. The CDR3 DNA is TGTGCCAGCAGTAACCCCGGGACAACCACCTCCTACGAGCAGTACTTC.

The V and J genes are TRBV21-1 and TRBJ2-7; TRBD2 was called by the table and not checked on the DNA. TRBV21-1 counts as a pseudogene. This CDR3 is 16 amino acids long. The CDR3 bases are TGTGCCAGCAGCAAAAAGCGGGCCAGCGGCTCCTACGAGCAGTACTTC. This codes for CASSKKRASGSYEQYF.

The CDR3 here is CASLGHSSQYF. The CDR3 DNA reads as TGTGCCAGCCTGGGGCATTCGAGTCAGTACTTC. J is TRBJ2-5 and V is TRBV28; D might be TRBD1 (5 bases). Trimming pared 8 bases from V and 11 bases from J, leaving 15 bases between. The V gene's germline CDR1 is MDHEN and CDR2 SYDVKM. This CDR3 contains 11 residues. The whole variable domain, remainder taken from reference TRBV28 and TRBJ2-5, is DVKVTQSSRYLVKRTGEKVFLECVQDMDHENMFWYRQDPGLGLRLIYFSYDVKMKEKGDIPEGYSVSREKKERFSLILESASTNQTSMYLCASLGHSSQYFGPGTRLLVL.

The chain uses TRBV5-1 and TRBJ1-4; 7 bases are shared with TRBD1. Germline V gene lookup returns CDR1 SGHRS and CDR2 YFSETQ. The CDR3 contains 15 residues. The junction had 7 bases not matched to a gene; V was cut back by 2 bases and J by 6 bases. As DNA, the CDR3 is TGCGCCAGCAGCTTAAGGACAGGTCAGGATGAAAAACTGTTTTTT. Its protein product is CASSLRTGQDEKLFF.

The chain employs TRBV5-8 and TRBJ2-1, with TRBD2 matching over 12 bases. This CDR3 has 16 residues. Trimming at V came to 0 bases and at J to 9 bases, leaving 7 bases not matched to a gene. Per germline, CDR1 SGHTS and CDR2 YDEGEE. The CDR3 nucleotides read TGTGCCAGCAGCTTGGCAGCTAGCGGGAGGGCCACTGAGCAGTTCTTC. Amino acid sequence: CASSLAASGRATEQFF.

The chain combines TRBV19 with TRBJ1-5; possibly TRBD1 for D (5 bases). Germline V gives CDR1 LNHDA, CDR2 SQIVND (reference sequence). V gave up 11 bases and J gave up 2 bases, with 13 bases separating them. CDR3 length equals 13 residues. In DNA form, the CDR3 reads TGTGCCGTGGGGCTGTTTGGCAATCAGCCCCAGCATTTT. Protein sequence: CAVGLFGNQPQHF. The full variable domain, completed using reference TRBV19 and TRBJ1-5, is DGGITQSPKYLFRKEGQNVTLSCEQNLNHDAMYWYRQDPGQGLRLIYYSQIVNDFQKGDIAEGYSVSREKKESFPLTVTSAQKNPTAFYLCAVGLFGNQPQHFGDGTRLSIL.